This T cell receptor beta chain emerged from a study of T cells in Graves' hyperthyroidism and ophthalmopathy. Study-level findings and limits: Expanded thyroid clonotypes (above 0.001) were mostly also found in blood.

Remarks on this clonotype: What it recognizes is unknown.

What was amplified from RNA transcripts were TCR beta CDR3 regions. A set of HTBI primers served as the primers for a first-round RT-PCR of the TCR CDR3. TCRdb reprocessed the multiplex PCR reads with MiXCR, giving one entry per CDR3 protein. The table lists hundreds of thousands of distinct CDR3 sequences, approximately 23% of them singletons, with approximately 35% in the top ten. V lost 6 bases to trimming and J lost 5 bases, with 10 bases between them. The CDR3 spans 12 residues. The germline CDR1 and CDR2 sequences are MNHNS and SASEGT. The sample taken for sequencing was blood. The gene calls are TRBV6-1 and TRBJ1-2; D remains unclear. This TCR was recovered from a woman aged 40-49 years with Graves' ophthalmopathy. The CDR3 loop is CASRGSAYGYTF. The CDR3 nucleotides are TGTGCCAGCAGAGGCAGTGCGTATGGCTACACCTTC.